This entry lists 3 T cell receptor beta chains sequenced from one sample in a study of blood T cell repertoires in COVID-19. TCRdb's table, derived via immunoSEQ multiplex PCR, lists solely in-frame clones and lacks some. The table records under 250,000 clones, about 89% of them present only once. Sequenced sample: peripheral blood. These receptors were obtained from a woman aged 55-70 years who had recovered from COVID-19.

V and J are TRBV5-1 and TRBJ2-5, with TRBD2 as a possible D gene (6 bases). The germline CDR1 and CDR2 sequences are SGHRS and YFSETQ. This CDR3 comprises 16 residues. Deletions cut 4 bases from V and 2 bases from J, with 18 bases between. The CDR3 loop is CASSPASGRGQETQYF. CDR3 nucleotides: TGCGCCAGCAGCCCCGCTTCCGGGCGGGGACAAGAGACCCAGTACTTC.

The rearrangement links TRBV20-1 to TRBJ1-5; no reliable D call. The germline V gene encodes CDR1 DFQATT and CDR2 SNEGSKA (reference sequence). V gave up 3 bases and J gave up 0 bases, with 3 bases separating them. This CDR3 has 12 amino acids. The CDR3 DNA is TGCAGTGCTAGTTATAGCAATCAGCCCCAGCATTTT. It specifies CSASYSNQPQHF.

The chain has TRBV18 and TRBJ2-1, with D maybe TRBD2 (6 bases). The CDR3 is 15 amino acids. Germline assignment: CDR1 KGHSH and CDR2 LQKENI. The V end was cut by 1 base, the J end by 9 bases, with 16 bases between. The CDR3 coding sequence is TGTGCCAGCTCACCACGACTAGAGGGCCAACCTGAGCAGTTCTTC. It yields the protein CASSPRLEGQPEQFF.